A selection of T cell receptor beta chains follows, all from one sample in a study of blood T cell repertoires in COVID-19. Only in-frame clones appear in the TCRdb table, and some are missing; sequencing was by immunoSEQ multiplex PCR. The repertoire holds over 200,000 clones, with around 85% as singletons. Sequencing input: peripheral blood. The receptors shown here come from a woman aged 80 or over with acute or convalescent COVID-19. The conserved cysteine and the conserved F or W are not part of the CDR3 here. The order of the fields is V gene, J gene, CDR3 protein.

TRBV28	TRBJ1-2	ASSLFAGQGAEGYT
TRBV6-4	TRBJ1-4	ASSGERGEKLF
TRBV7-9	TRBJ2-5	ASSLVLAGGLRETQY
TRBV7-9	TRBJ2-5	ASSLEGWVAGDETQY
TRBV5-4	TRBJ2-1	ASSLAGQAGPISYNEQF
TRBV5-4	TRBJ1-2	ASSLFAGTANYGYT
TRBV9	TRBJ2-1	ASSATPTGGDEQF
TRBV2	TRBJ2-7	ASRGITRAGEQY
TRBV19	TRBJ1-5	ASSSTGTNQPQH
TRBV15	TRBJ2-7	ATSRDLRSYEQY
TRBV18	TRBJ1-5	ASSPRQGASQPQH
TRBV9	TRBJ2-3	ASSVAFQRRTDTQY
TRBV28	TRBJ1-1	ASSLTKGTGGNTEAF
TRBV5-1	TRBJ1-4	ASSLSEGTGREKLF
TRBV11-2	TRBJ2-7	ASSHPGQKYEQY
TRBV5-6	TRBJ1-5	ASSLAGQGWQPQH
TRBV2	TRBJ1-2	ASSSRDTQSAYT
TRBV10-3	TRBJ2-1	AIGGTSGGEF
TRBV7-8	TRBJ1-5	ASSQVGGYQPQH
TRBV5-1	TRBJ2-3	ASSLGLAGSTDTQY
TRBV12-5	TRBJ2-5	ASGPKPDRGRRKYQETQY
TRBV6-5	TRBJ2-1	ASSLERSEQF
TRBV9	TRBJ1-6	ASSLDSHTLH
TRBV7-7	TRBJ1-5	ASSLLSGQATSNQPQH
TRBV5-8	TRBJ2-1	ASSVGLAGGEQF
TRBV15	TRBJ2-7	ATSRVLAGGPRDEQY
TRBV18	TRBJ2-2	ASSPRGGPNTGELF
TRBV12-3/TRBV12-4	TRBJ1-2	ASLTGAYGYT
TRBV5-1	TRBJ2-5	ASSFSGGLETQY
TRBV7-9	TRBJ1-1	ASSSGITEAF
TRBV10-3	TRBJ2-5	AISESGTKETQY
TRBV28	TRBJ1-5	ASSWVEVQPQH
TRBV19	TRBJ1-1	ASRRQGVTEAF
TRBV15	TRBJ1-3	ATSRLRDKSSGNTIY
TRBV29-1	TRBJ2-5	SVAGGEKDTQY
TRBV5-4	TRBJ1-2	ASSQPGDYGYT
TRBV2	TRBJ1-5	ASSESGQVGNQPQH
TRBV7-9	TRBJ2-7	ASSPRGAPFEQY
TRBV18	TRBJ1-1	ASSPVMTGGSENTEAF
TRBV24-1	TRBJ2-3	ATRSGTGGNTDTQY